This entry lists 31 T cell receptor beta chains sequenced from one sample in a study of blood T cell repertoires in COVID-19 (dated by TCRdb to 2018 to 2020). Library generation was performed with the immunoSEQ multiplex PCR assay. The immuneACCESS repertoire file appears here via TCRdb, limited to in-frame rearrangements. These files lack a portion of the clones; in checked studies, under half of the deficit traces to unresolved V genes, and the cause of the others is not known. This sample lists around 370,000 clones; 70% to 90% were detected once. Together, the top ten hold 0.9% to 1.5% of the sample. The source material was PBMCs or T cells enriched from blood (not recorded which). The source is a woman between 18 and 29 years old who had recovered from COVID-19.

The chain employs TRBV6-5 and TRBJ1-2; 8 bases line up with TRBD1. CDR3 length: 15 residues. Germline CDR1 MNHEY, CDR2 SVGAGI. V dropped 6 bases and J dropped 6; count of bases not matched to a gene: 12. The CDR3 DNA follows: TGTGCCAGCAGAAAATTGGACAGGGCCATCCATGGCTACACCTTC. Amino acid sequence: CASRKLDRAIHGYTF.

This clone appeared a single time. This chain links TRBV30 with TRBJ1-1; D is undetermined. CDR3 length equals 14 residues. Germline V gives CDR1 GTSNPN, CDR2 SVGIG (reference sequence). V was clipped by 4 bases and J by 2 bases, with 14 bases between them. The CDR3 sequence: CAWTLGRINTEAFF. The CDR3 DNA follows: TGTGCCTGGACACTAGGACGGATAAACACTGAAGCTTTCTTT. The whole variable domain, filled in from reference TRBV30 and TRBJ1-1, reads SQTIHQWPATLVQPVGSPLSLECTVEGTSNPNLYWYRQAAGRGLQLLFYSVGIGQISSEVPQNLSASRPQDRQFILSSKKLLLSDSGFYLCAWTLGRINTEAFFGQGTRLTVV.

V usage is TRBV24-1 and J usage is TRBJ2-1; TRBD2 aligns across 7 bases. This CDR3 comprises 17 residues. Germline V lookup: CDR1 KGHDR, CDR2 SFDVKD. Unmatched junction bases numbered 9, after V lost 0 bases and J lost 5 bases. In DNA, the CDR3 is TGTGCCACCAGTGATTTGGGACTAGGCCTGGGGGACAATGAGCAGTTCTTC. Translated, it gives CATSDLGLGLGDNEQFF.

V and J are TRBV6-4 and TRBJ2-1, with 12 bases matching TRBD2. The CDR3 is made up of 17 amino acids. V gave up 0 bases and J gave up 5 bases; unmatched junction bases: 5. Per germline, CDR1 MRHNA and CDR2 SNTAGT. CDR3 DNA: TGTGCCAGCAGTGACTCCTCGCTAGCGGGGGGGGACAATGAGCAGTTCTTC. This translates into CASSDSSLAGGDNEQFF.

Notes on this clone: Other DNA sequences in this specimen translate into the identical CDR3. The rearrangement uses TRBV9 and TRBJ2-5; 10 positions match TRBD2. CDR3 size: 16 residues. With V trimmed by 0 bases and J by 1 base, 3 bases remained unmatched. CDR1 is SGDLS, CDR2 YYNGEE, per germline. CDR3 residues: CASSVGVAGGQETQYF. CDR3 in DNA: TGTGCCAGCAGCGTAGGAGTAGCGGGGGGCCAAGAGACCCAGTACTTC.

The CDR3 DNA reads TGTGCCAGCAGCCAAGCAGGGGCCTATGGCTACACCTTC. It encodes CASSQAGAYGYTF. This chain joins TRBV4-2 and TRBJ1-2, with D possibly being TRBD1 (6 bases). This CDR3 has 13 residues. Trimming removed 1 base at V and 4 bases at J, with 7 bases between. Germline lookup yields CDR1 LGHNA and CDR2 YNFKEQ.

The chain links TRBV19 to TRBJ1-4, with unresolved D. The CDR3 has 15 amino acids. Germline-derived CDR1 and CDR2 are LNHDA and SQIVND (reference sequence). V was trimmed by 3 bases and J by 0 bases, leaving 8 bases between them. CDR3 loop: CASSMEGATNEKLFF. CDR3 nucleotide sequence: TGTGCCAGTAGTATGGAGGGTGCAACTAATGAAAAACTGTTTTTT.

The chain carries TRBV30 and TRBJ2-5; D is uncertain. The germline V gene encodes CDR1 GTSNPN and CDR2 SVGIG (reference sequence). There are 14 residues in the CDR3. V was cut by 0 bases and J by 1 base, with 9 bases left in between. CDR3 sequence: CAWSVRTGQETQYF. Written as DNA, the CDR3 is TGTGCCTGGAGTGTACGCACTGGCCAAGAGACCCAGTACTTC.

The gene calls are TRBV13 and TRBJ2-3; TRBD2 agrees at 10 bases. This CDR3 spans 17 amino acids. J was trimmed by 3 bases and V by 5 bases; bases with no gene match: 11. The germline V gene has CDR1 PRHDT and CDR2 FYEKMQ (reference sequence). The CDR3 spells CASSPTSGGARTDTQYF. Here the CDR3 DNA reads TGTGCCAGCAGCCCCACGAGCGGGGGGGCCCGGACAGATACGCAGTATTTT.

This clone was seen at least ten times. This rearrangement joins TRBV28 to TRBJ1-5, with D maybe TRBD1 (5 bases). Trimming cost V 7 bases and J 6 bases, with 16 bases left between them. The CDR3 contains 14 residues. Germline loops: CDR1 MDHEN, CDR2 SYDVKM. The CDR3 sequence is CASNRRGGVQPQHF. In DNA form, the CDR3 reads TGTGCCAGCAACCGTCGGGGGGGTGTTCAGCCCCAGCATTTT.

The rearrangement links TRBV7-2 to TRBJ2-7; the D gene is possibly TRBD2 (6 bases). CDR1 and CDR2 (germline): SGHTA, FQGNSA. V dropped 1 base and J dropped 3 bases, with 10 bases sitting between them. The CDR3 runs 14 residues. This CDR3 reads CASSLGDFIYEQYF. CDR3 bases: TGTGCCAGCAGCTTAGGGGACTTTATCTACGAGCAGTACTTC.

The chain links TRBV7-3 to TRBJ2-5, with 11 positions matching TRBD2. V shed 5 bases and J 3 bases; nucleotides not matched to a gene: 11. The CDR3 sequence is 17 residues long. Per the germline V gene, CDR1 is SGHTA and CDR2 is FQGTGA. In DNA, the CDR3 is TGTGCCAGCAGCCGATACCCGCCGGGACTAGCGGAAGAGACCCAGTACTTC. Its translation is CASSRYPPGLAEETQYF.

The rearrangement links TRBV24-1 to TRBJ2-7, with D possibly being TRBD2 (5 bases). Trimming cost V 1 base and J 6 bases, with 9 bases left between them. The length of the CDR3 is 13 residues. Germline V lookup: CDR1 KGHDR, CDR2 SFDVKD. This CDR3 is CATSDFQRSEQYF. The CDR3 DNA reads TGTGCCACCAGTGATTTTCAGCGGTCCGAGCAGTACTTC.

This chain uses TRBV27 with TRBJ1-6, with D possibly TRBD1 on 6 matching bases. Between the trimmed V and J ends, which lost 6 bases and 3 bases, there was a span of 15 bases. Per the germline V gene, CDR1 is MNHEY and CDR2 is SMNVEV (reference sequence). This CDR3 is built from 16 residues. CDR3 nucleotide sequence: TGTGCCAGCAGGTCGCCAGGGGCTAACTATAATTCACCCCTCCACTTT. It encodes CASRSPGANYNSPLHF.

The J gene is TRBJ1-2, the V gene TRBV14; no clear D gene. The CDR3 runs 15 residues. Trimming pared 0 bases from V and 6 bases from J, leaving 14 bases between. CDR1 SGHDN and CDR2 FVKESK come from the germline V gene. CDR3 bases: TGTGCCAGCAGCCAAGATCGGCGGGGATCGCATGGCTACACCTTC. It translates to CASSQDRRGSHGYTF.

This clone was detected only a few times. The chain employs TRBV4-1 and TRBJ2-7; 8 bases match TRBD2. V lost 1 base to trimming and J lost 5 bases; unmatched junction nucleotides: 13. Germline CDR1 reads MGHRA; CDR2 reads YSYEKL. This CDR3 contains 17 residues. The CDR3 nucleotides are TGCGCCAGCAGCCAAGCCGTTGACAGCGGGGGATTTGACGAGCAGTACTTC. It specifies CASSQAVDSGGFDEQYF.

This sequence joins TRBV21-1 and TRBJ2-3; TRBD1 is the table's D call, not checked against the DNA. TRBV21-1 counts as a pseudogene. The CDR3 is made up of 16 amino acids. The CDR3 sequence: CASAASGGSWTDTQYF. In nucleotides, the CDR3 is TGTGCCAGCGCCGCCTCAGGGGGCTCTTGGACAGATACGCAGTATTTT.

This clone was found a few times. The V call is TRBV28, the J call TRBJ1-6; 9 bases line up with TRBD1. The V and J ends lost 2 bases and 10 bases, in that order; junction bases with no gene match: 6. CDR1 MDHEN and CDR2 SYDVKM come from the germline V gene. The CDR3 totals 15 residues. The CDR3: CASSLMGQGLSPLHF. CDR3 sequence (DNA): TGTGCCAGCAGTTTAATGGGACAGGGTTTGTCACCCCTCCACTTT.

The gene calls are TRBV27 and TRBJ2-2; 8 bases align to TRBD1. This CDR3 has 15 amino acids. After removal of 3 bases from V and 5 bases from J, the junction contained 5 bases not matched to a gene. CDR1 and CDR2 from the germline V gene are MNHEY and SMNVEV (reference sequence). CDR3 amino acids: CASSFGTGGTGELFF. The CDR3 bases are TGTGCCAGCAGTTTCGGAACAGGGGGAACCGGGGAGCTGTTTTTT.

The chain combines TRBV28 with TRBJ1-2; D is uncertain. V was cut by 8 bases and J by 4 bases, with 14 bases left in between. This CDR3 spans 13 amino acids. The germline CDR1 and CDR2 sequences are MDHEN and SYDVKM. The CDR3 nucleotides read TGTGCCAGCCGAGAGCGGGTCCCCTATGGCTACACCTTC. This encodes CASRERVPYGYTF.

V gene TRBV28 combines with J gene TRBJ2-1, with TRBD2 identical over 11 bases. This CDR3 comprises 15 residues. V lost 6 bases, J lost 6 bases, and 7 bases stayed unmatched. The V gene's germline CDR1 is MDHEN and CDR2 SYDVKM. Written as DNA, the CDR3 is TGTGCCAGCAGCCTGGGGACTAGCGGAAGCAATGAGCAGTTCTTC. This translates into CASSLGTSGSNEQFF.

The chain links TRBV7-2 to TRBJ1-1; D call uncertain. Germline V gene data show CDR1 as SGHTA and CDR2 as FQGNSA. Trimming cost V 2 bases and J 3 bases, with 10 bases left between them. The CDR3 loop spans 14 amino acids. The CDR3 is CASSLSRVHTEAFF. The CDR3 nucleotides are TGTGCCAGCAGCTTATCGAGGGTTCACACTGAAGCTTTCTTT.

The V call is TRBV10-3, the J call TRBJ1-2; D ambiguous. The V and J ends lost 10 bases and 0 bases respectively, with 9 bases between them. CDR3 length: 12 amino acids. The germline V gene encodes CDR1 ENHRY and CDR2 SYGVKD. The CDR3 here is CATTSANYGYTF. In nucleotides, the CDR3 is TGTGCCACCACCAGCGCTAACTATGGCTACACCTTC.

This chain connects TRBV19 to TRBJ2-7, with 7 bases that match TRBD1. The CDR3 is 17 amino acids. The V gene's germline CDR1 is LNHDA and CDR2 SQIVND (reference sequence). The trim removed 7 bases at V and 0 bases at J, leaving 15 bases unmatched. The DNA for the CDR3 is TGTGCCAGTACCAAGCCCCGACAGGGTTATCTCTCCTACGAGCAGTACTTC. Translating gives CASTKPRQGYLSYEQYF.

Turning to this clone: This sample includes further DNA sequences coding for the same CDR3. The chain joins TRBV5-6 to TRBJ1-2; D ambiguous. V was shortened by 0 bases and J by 2 bases, with 5 bases between the two germline ends. CDR1 is SGHDT and CDR2 is YYEEEE in the germline V gene. CDR3 size: 13 residues. CDR3 DNA: TGTGCCAGCAGCTTGGACAGCAACTATGGCTACACCTTC. This sequence encodes CASSLDSNYGYTF.

This chain links TRBV3-1 (or the pseudogene TRBV3-2) with TRBJ2-7; 10 bases are a match to TRBD1. The CDR3 has 15 residues. Germline CDR1 is LGHDT and CDR2 is YNNKEL (reference sequence). Trimming removed 2 bases from V and 2 bases from J; junction bases left unmatched: 3. The CDR3 DNA follows: TGTGCCAGCAGCCAAATCGGGACAGGGGCCTACGAGCAGTACTTC. This encodes CASSQIGTGAYEQYF.

The chain employs TRBV7-8 and TRBJ2-3; 8 nucleotides line up with TRBD1. Germline V gene data show CDR1 as SGHVS and CDR2 as FQNEAQ. V was pared by 3 bases and J by 0 bases, with 2 bases of the junction left unmatched. CDR3 length: 15 amino acids. CDR3 sequence reads: CASSFRGLSTDTQYF. DNA of the CDR3: TGTGCCAGCAGCTTCAGGGGGCTGAGCACAGATACGCAGTATTTT.

The chain couples TRBV6-5 to TRBJ1-5, with D unresolved. The CDR3 length is 15 residues. Trimming stripped 6 bases from V and 1 base from J, with 13 bases between. Germline values: CDR1 MNHEY, CDR2 SVGAGI. The CDR3 sequence is CASRWSGKSNQPQHF. As DNA, the CDR3 is TGTGCCAGCAGGTGGTCAGGCAAAAGCAATCAGCCCCAGCATTTT.

The CDR3 reads CASSQGGLSTDTQYF. CDR3 nucleotides: TGTGCCAGCAGCCAAGGGGGGCTTAGCACAGATACGCAGTATTTT. The V call is TRBV3-1 (or the pseudogene TRBV3-2), the J call TRBJ2-3, with a possible D match to TRBD1 (6 bases). The CDR3 covers 15 residues. From germline, CDR1 is LGHDT and CDR2 YNNKEL (reference sequence). The V and J ends lost 1 base and 0 bases respectively, with 8 bases between them.

This chain connects TRBV29-1 to TRBJ1-1, with TRBD1 identical over 11 bases. The J segment lost 6 bases and the V segment lost 4 bases, leaving 7 bases of the junction unmatched. CDR3 length equals 14 residues. Germline loops: CDR1 SQVTM, CDR2 ANQGSEA. The CDR3 reads CSVASPGQGAEAFF. The CDR3, as DNA: TGCAGCGTTGCCTCTCCGGGACAGGGGGCTGAAGCTTTCTTT.

CDR3: CASSQGANTIYF. The CDR3 nucleotides read TGTGCCAGCAGCCAGGGGGCAAACACCATATATTTT. The chain couples TRBV11-3 to TRBJ1-3; 8 nucleotides match TRBD1. Per germline, CDR1 SGHNT and CDR2 YENEEA. The CDR3 contains 12 residues. Trimming cost V 5 bases and J 6 bases; bases outside gene matches: 0.